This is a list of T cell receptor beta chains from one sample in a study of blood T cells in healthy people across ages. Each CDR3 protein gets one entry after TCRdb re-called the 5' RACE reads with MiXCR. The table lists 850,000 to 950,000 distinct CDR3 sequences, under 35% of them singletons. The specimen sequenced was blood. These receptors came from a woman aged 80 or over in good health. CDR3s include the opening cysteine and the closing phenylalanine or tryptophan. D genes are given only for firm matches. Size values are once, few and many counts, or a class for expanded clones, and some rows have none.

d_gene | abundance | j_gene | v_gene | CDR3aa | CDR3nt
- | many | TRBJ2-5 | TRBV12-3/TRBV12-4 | CASSLYTGTGETQYF | TGTGCCAGCAGTTTATATACGGGGACGGGAGAGACCCAGTACTTC
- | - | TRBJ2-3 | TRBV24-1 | CATSEHEQAHTQYF | TGTGCCACCAGTGAACACGAACAGGCTCATACGCAGTATTTT
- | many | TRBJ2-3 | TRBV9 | CASTLRQASTDTQYF | TGTGCCAGCACTCTAAGACAGGCGAGCACAGATACGCAGTATTTT
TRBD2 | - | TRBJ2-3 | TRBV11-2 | CASSPPSRGSRTDTQYF | TGTGCCAGCAGCCCCCCGTCGCGGGGGAGTCGCACAGATACGCAGTATTTT
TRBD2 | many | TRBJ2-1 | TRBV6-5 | CASTRKRGAYNEQFF | TGTGCCAGCACCCGAAAGCGGGGGGCTTACAATGAGCAGTTCTTC
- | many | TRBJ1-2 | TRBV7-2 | CASSHARNSNYGYTF | TGTGCCAGCAGCCACGCGAGGAACTCTAACTATGGCTACACCTTC
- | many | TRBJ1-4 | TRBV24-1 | CATSPGLQGAFEEKLFF | TGTGCCACCAGTCCCGGTTTACAGGGAGCTTTTGAGGAAAAACTGTTTTTT
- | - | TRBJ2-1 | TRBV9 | CASSVGWTEPQFF | TGTGCCAGCAGCGTAGGTTGGACGGAACCCCAGTTCTTC
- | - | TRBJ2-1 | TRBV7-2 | CASSFAGPSYNEQFF | TGTGCCAGCAGCTTCGCAGGGCCGTCCTACAATGAGCAGTTCTTC
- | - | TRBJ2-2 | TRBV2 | CASKSTGVNSGELFF | TGTGCCAGCAAATCGACCGGGGTCAATAGCGGGGAGCTGTTTTTT
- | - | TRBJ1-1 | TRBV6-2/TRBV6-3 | CASSPFGQGKTEAFF | TGTGCCAGCAGCCCCTTTGGTCAGGGGAAAACTGAAGCTTTCTTT
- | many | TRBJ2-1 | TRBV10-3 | CAISESGPNMGNEQFF | TGTGCCATCAGTGAGTCGGGGCCAAACATGGGCAATGAGCAGTTCTTC
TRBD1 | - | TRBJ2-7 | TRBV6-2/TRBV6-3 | CASSYQLGQGAQRTYEQYF | TGTGCCAGCAGTTACCAACTGGGACAGGGGGCCCAACGCACCTACGAGCAGTACTTC
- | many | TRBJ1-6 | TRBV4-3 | CASSQDQGVAYNSPLHF | TGCGCCAGCAGCCAAGACCAGGGAGTCGCCTATAATTCACCCCTCCACTTT
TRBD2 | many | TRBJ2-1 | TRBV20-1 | CSARGSGGAYNEQFF | TGCAGTGCTAGAGGGAGCGGGGGGGCATACAATGAGCAGTTCTTC
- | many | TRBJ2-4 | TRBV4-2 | CASSQVLVGGANIQYF | TGTGCCAGCAGCCAAGTTCTTGTAGGGGGGGCAAACATTCAGTACTTC
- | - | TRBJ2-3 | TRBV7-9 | CASSLGGGHTDTQYF | TGTGCCAGCAGCTTAGGGGGGGGCCACACAGATACGCAGTATTTT
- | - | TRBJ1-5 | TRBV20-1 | CSARPQGPGDQPQHF | TGCAGTGCTAGACCACAGGGCCCCGGCGATCAGCCCCAGCATTTT
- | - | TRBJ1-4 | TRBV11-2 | CASSHTGKNEKLFF | TGTGCCAGCAGCCACACAGGGAAGAATGAAAAACTGTTTTTT
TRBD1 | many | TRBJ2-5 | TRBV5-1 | CASSQPRQGKETQYF | TGCGCCAGCAGCCAACCCCGACAGGGGAAAGAGACCCAGTACTTC
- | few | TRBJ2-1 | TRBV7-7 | CASSLAGFNEQFF | TGTGCTAGCAGCTTAGCAGGGTTCAATGAGCAGTTCTTC
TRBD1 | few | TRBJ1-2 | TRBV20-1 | CSAPLRTGGEDGYTF | TGCAGTGCTCCCCTCCGGACAGGGGGGGAGGATGGCTACACCTTC
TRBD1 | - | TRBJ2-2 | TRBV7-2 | CASSPGIGTGGTGERFF | TGTGCCAGCAGCCCGGGGATCGGGACAGGGGGCACCGGGGAGCGGTTTTTT
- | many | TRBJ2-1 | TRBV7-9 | CASSHSQGNEQFF | TGTGCCAGCAGCCACAGCCAGGGGAATGAGCAGTTCTTC
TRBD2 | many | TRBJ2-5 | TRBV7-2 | CASSLAGTRVGETQYF | TGTGCCAGCAGCTTAGCTGGGACTAGGGTCGGGGAGACCCAGTACTTC
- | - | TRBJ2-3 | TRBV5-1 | CASSPNGDSTDTQYF | TGCGCCAGCAGCCCAAATGGGGATAGCACAGATACGCAGTATTTT
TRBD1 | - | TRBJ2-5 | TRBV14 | CASSQDEGAQEAQYF | TGTGCCAGCAGCCAAGATGAGGGGGCCCAAGAGGCCCAGTACTTC
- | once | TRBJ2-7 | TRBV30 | CAWRGAGSSYEQYF | TGTGCCTGGAGGGGAGCAGGGTCTTCCTACGAGCAGTACTTC
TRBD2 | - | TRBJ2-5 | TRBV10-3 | CAISGAPGGYETRYF | TGTGCCATCAGTGGCGCCCCCGGGGGGTACGAGACCCGGTACTTC
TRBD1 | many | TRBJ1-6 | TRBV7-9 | CASSSIGTENSPLHF | TGTGCCAGCAGCTCCATTGGGACAGAAAATTCACCCCTCCACTTT
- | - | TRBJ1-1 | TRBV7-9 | CASSLEGGGYTEAFF | TGTGCCAGCAGCTTAGAAGGGGGGGGTTACACTGAAGCTTTCTTT
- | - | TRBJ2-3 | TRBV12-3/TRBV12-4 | CASRSLGTDTQYF | TGTGCCAGCAGGTCATTGGGCACAGATACGCAATATTTT
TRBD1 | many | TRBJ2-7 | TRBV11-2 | CASSQHDRGSYEQYF | TGTGCCAGCAGCCAACACGACAGGGGCAGCTACGAGCAGTACTTC
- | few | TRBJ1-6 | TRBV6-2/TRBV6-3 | CASSYSDSLSSPLHF | TGTGCCAGCAGTTACTCGGACAGTCTGTCTTCACCCCTCCACTTT
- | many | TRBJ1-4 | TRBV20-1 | CSARSGPNEKLFF | TGCAGTGCTAGATCTGGGCCTAATGAAAAACTGTTTTTT
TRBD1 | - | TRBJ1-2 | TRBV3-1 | CASSQDRQGARGYTF | TGTGCCAGCAGCCAAGATCGGCAGGGGGCGCGTGGCTACACCTTC
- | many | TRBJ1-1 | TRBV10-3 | CAISDPGKSGTEAFF | TGTGCCATCAGTGACCCGGGAAAAAGTGGGACTGAAGCTTTCTTT
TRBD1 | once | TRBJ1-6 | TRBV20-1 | CSARGGTGISPLHF | TGCAGTGCTAGAGGCGGGACAGGGATTTCACCCCTCCACTTT
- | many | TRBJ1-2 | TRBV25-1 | CASSAPGFNYGYTF | TGTGCCAGCAGTGCGCCGGGTTTTAACTATGGCTACACCTTC
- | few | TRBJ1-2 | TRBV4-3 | CASSPTPGGSYGYTF | TGCGCCAGCAGCCCCACCCCGGGAGGGAGCTATGGCTACACCTTC
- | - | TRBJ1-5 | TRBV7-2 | CASSLAPFGNQPQHF | TGTGCCAGCAGCTTAGCGCCGTTTGGAAATCAGCCCCAGCATTTT
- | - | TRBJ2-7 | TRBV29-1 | CSVGETSLGYEQYF | TGCAGCGTTGGTGAGACTAGTTTAGGCTACGAGCAGTACTTC
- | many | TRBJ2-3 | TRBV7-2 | CASTRAGAKDTQYF | TGTGCCAGCACCCGAGCAGGGGCCAAGGATACGCAGTATTTT
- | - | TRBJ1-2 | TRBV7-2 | CASRHNAGNYGYTF | TGTGCCAGCAGACATAATGCAGGAAACTATGGCTACACCTTC
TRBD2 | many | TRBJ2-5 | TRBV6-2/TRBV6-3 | CASRRAGDGKTQYF | TGTGCCAGCAGGAGGGCGGGGGATGGCAAGACCCAGTACTTC
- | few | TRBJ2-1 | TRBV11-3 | CASSLGGGEYNEQFF | TGTGCCAGCAGCTTGGGCGGGGGCGAGTACAATGAGCAGTTCTTC
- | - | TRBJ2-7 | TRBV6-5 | CASSYSVAPTYEQYF | TGTGCCAGCAGTTACTCGGTAGCTCCAACCTACGAGCAGTACTTC
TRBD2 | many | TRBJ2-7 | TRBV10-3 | CAIRKETPGGSEQYF | TGTGCCATCAGGAAGGAAACCCCGGGAGGGTCCGAGCAGTACTTC
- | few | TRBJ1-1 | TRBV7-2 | CASSTRTGPEAFF | TGTGCCAGCAGCACTAGGACGGGTCCTGAAGCTTTCTTT
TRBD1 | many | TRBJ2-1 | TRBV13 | CASSRDSLTYNEQFF | TGTGCCAGCAGCCGGGACAGCCTTACCTACAATGAGCAGTTCTTC
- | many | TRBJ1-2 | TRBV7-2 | CASSLVQVKNGYTF | TGTGCCAGCAGCTTAGTACAGGTCAAGAATGGCTACACCTTC
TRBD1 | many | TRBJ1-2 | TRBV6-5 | CASSYSYGTEGYTF | TGTGCCAGCAGTTACTCTTACGGGACAGAAGGCTACACCTTC
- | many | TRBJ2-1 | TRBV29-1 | CSVEETGAYNEQFF | TGCAGCGTTGAGGAGACAGGAGCCTACAATGAGCAGTTCTTC